Listed below are T cell receptor beta chains from one sample, sequenced in a study of cytomegalovirus exposure and HLA in healthy donors. Repertoires were generated with immunoSEQ multiplex PCR, while TCRdb's copy carries only in-frame clones and drops some. Among roughly 70,000 clones listed, roughly 79% were seen once. The sample was PBMCs. Every receptor here comes from a man in his fifties or sixties in good health and CMV-seronegative. Each CDR3 is given with its conserved first and last residue. Size values are once, few and many counts, or a class for expanded clones, and some rows have none.

clone_size	v_call	j_call	cdr3_aa
-	TRBV15	TRBJ2-2	CATSRSVIQGANTGELFF
few	TRBV5-1	TRBJ1-5	CASSLGTGNQPQHF
-	TRBV28	TRBJ2-7	CASRGPGIGEQYF
-	TRBV4-2	TRBJ1-5	CASSQDGDSNQPQHF
-	TRBV7-2	TRBJ2-7	CASKRQGVTYEQYF
once	TRBV19	TRBJ2-3	CASSLGLAGGDTQYF
-	TRBV19	TRBJ1-5	CASSAQGNQPQHF
-	TRBV2	TRBJ2-7	CASSGQLNYEQYF
-	TRBV18	TRBJ1-5	CASSPTGISNQPQHF
-	TRBV7-9	TRBJ2-5	CASSFPGKETQYF
few	TRBV7-8	TRBJ1-1	CASKGRGTEAFF
-	TRBV28	TRBJ1-1	CASSLGGRVGTEAFF
-	TRBV7-6	TRBJ2-7	CASSPLTAPGYEQYF
-	TRBV25-1	TRBJ1-1	CARRRSGQGVGAFF
-	TRBV28	TRBJ1-3	CASSPEYSGNTIYF
-	TRBV10-3	TRBJ2-1	CAIHDSSGISSYNEQFF
once	TRBV6-5	TRBJ1-2	CASSYNREGYGYTF
-	TRBV30	TRBJ1-6	CAGDVGAGSPLHF